The 8 T cell receptor beta chains below were found in one sample sequenced in a study of blood T cell repertoires in COVID-19. Assay used: immunoSEQ multiplex PCR; TCRdb lists only in-frame clones, some missing. The sample includes approximately 130,000 clones, around 83% seen only once; the top ten take 8% to 10%. The sample consisted of peripheral blood. Source of these receptors: a middle-aged man with active or convalescent COVID-19.

This clone has just one count. CDR3 DNA sequence: TGCAGCGTCCCGCGGGGCCCCGCTAGCACAGATACGCAGTATTTT. It yields the protein CSVPRGPASTDTQYF. The chain is built from TRBV29-1 and TRBJ2-3; maybe TRBD2 (6 bases). The V gene's germline CDR1 is SQVTM and CDR2 ANQGSEA. CDR3 length: 15 amino acids. V was clipped by 6 bases and J by 0 bases, with 16 bases between them.

CDR3 loop: CAWSDRDGNEKLFF. CDR3 nucleotide sequence: TGTGCCTGGAGTGACAGGGATGGAAATGAAAAACTGTTTTTT. The chain uses TRBV30 and TRBJ1-4; a possible D gene is TRBD1 (6 bases). The ends were cut back, 1 base at V and 5 bases at J, with 11 bases in the middle. The CDR3 loop spans 14 amino acids. The germline V gene has CDR1 GTSNPN and CDR2 SVGIG (reference sequence).

The J gene is TRBJ1-5, the V gene TRBV30; 10 bases align to TRBD1. Per germline, CDR1 GTSNPN and CDR2 SVGIG (reference sequence). J gave up 4 bases and V 3 bases, and 0 bases lay outside the gene matches. This CDR3 region has 13 residues. The CDR3 loop reads CAWRGQGNQPQHF. The CDR3 region has the DNA TGTGCCTGGAGGGGACAGGGGAATCAGCCCCAGCATTTT.

The chain employs TRBV7-8 and TRBJ1-5; 8 bases align to TRBD1. Trimming cost V 2 bases and J 7 bases; bases outside gene matches: 4. The germline gives CDR1 SGHVS, CDR2 FQNEAQ. The CDR3 is 14 residues long. The CDR3 DNA sequence: TGTGCCAGCAGCTTACCAGGACAGGGACAGCCCCAGCATTTT. It yields the protein CASSLPGQGQPQHF.

The chain has TRBV11-2 and TRBJ2-7, with D possibly TRBD1 on 6 matching bases. This CDR3 region has 16 residues. With 5 bases removed from V and 1 base from J, the gap between germline ends came to 18 bases. Germline values: CDR1 SGHAT, CDR2 FQNNGV. CDR3 coding DNA: TGTGCCAGCAGCAACTCGGACAGTTCCCCTTCCTACGAGCAGTACTTC. Encoded protein: CASSNSDSSPSYEQYF.

Here the CDR3 DNA reads TGCGCCAGCAGCCAAGATGCGGGACCGATCAATCAGCCCCAGCATTTT. Amino acid sequence: CASSQDAGPINQPQHF. J is TRBJ1-5 and V is TRBV4-3; maybe TRBD1 (5 bases). There are 16 residues in the CDR3. V shed 0 bases and J shed 3 bases, with 12 bases lying between them. Germline CDR1 reads LGHNA; CDR2 reads YSLEER.

This clone occurred once. This rearrangement joins TRBV5-6 to TRBJ2-2; 8 positions match TRBD1. The germline CDR1 and CDR2 sequences are SGHDT and YYEEEE. This CDR3 has 14 residues. V dropped 5 bases and J dropped 6; count of bases not matched to a gene: 6. CDR3 in amino acids: CASRSGGRSGELFF. Here the CDR3 DNA reads TGTGCCAGCAGGTCAGGGGGCCGGTCCGGGGAGCTGTTTTTT.

This clone was seen repeatedly, ten times or more. V is TRBV6-5 and J is TRBJ1-3; TRBD1 is a possible D gene (5 bases). Per germline, CDR1 MNHEY and CDR2 SVGAGI. This CDR3 has 15 amino acids. Trimming stripped 6 bases from V and 0 bases from J, with 12 bases between. The CDR3 bases are TGTGCCAGCAGAAACCCAGGGCACTCTGGAAACACCATATATTTT. Translation gives CASRNPGHSGNTIYF.